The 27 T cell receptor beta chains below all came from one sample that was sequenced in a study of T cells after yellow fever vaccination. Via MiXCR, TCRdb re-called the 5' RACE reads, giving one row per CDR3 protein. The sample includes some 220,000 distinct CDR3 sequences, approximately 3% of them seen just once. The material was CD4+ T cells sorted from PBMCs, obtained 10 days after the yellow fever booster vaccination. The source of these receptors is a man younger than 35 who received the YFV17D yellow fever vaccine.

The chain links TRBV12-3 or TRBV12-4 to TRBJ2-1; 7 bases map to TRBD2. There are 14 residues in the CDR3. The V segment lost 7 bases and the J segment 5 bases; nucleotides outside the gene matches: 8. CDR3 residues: CASNPGLLNNEQFF. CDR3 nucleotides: TGTGCCAGCAACCCGGGACTACTGAACAATGAGCAGTTCTTC.

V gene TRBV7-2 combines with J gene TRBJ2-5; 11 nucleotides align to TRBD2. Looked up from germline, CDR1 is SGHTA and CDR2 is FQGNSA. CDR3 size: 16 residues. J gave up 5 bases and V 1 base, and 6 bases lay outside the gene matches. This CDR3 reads CASSLVAGGNGETQYF. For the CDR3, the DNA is TGTGCCAGCAGCTTAGTAGCGGGGGGGAACGGCGAGACCCAGTACTTC.

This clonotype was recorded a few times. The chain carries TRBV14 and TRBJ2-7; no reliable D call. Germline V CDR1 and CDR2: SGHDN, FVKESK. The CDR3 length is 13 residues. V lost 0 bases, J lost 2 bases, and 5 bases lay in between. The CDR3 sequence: CASSQDFAYEQYF. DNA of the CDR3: TGTGCCAGCAGCCAAGATTTCGCCTACGAGCAGTACTTC. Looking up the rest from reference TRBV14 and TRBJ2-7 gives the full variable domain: EAGVTQFPSHSVIEKGQTVTLRCDPISGHDNLYWYRRVMGKEIKFLLHFVKESKQDESGMPNNRFLAERTGGTYSTLKVQPAELEDSGVYFCASSQDFAYEQYFGPGTRLTVT.

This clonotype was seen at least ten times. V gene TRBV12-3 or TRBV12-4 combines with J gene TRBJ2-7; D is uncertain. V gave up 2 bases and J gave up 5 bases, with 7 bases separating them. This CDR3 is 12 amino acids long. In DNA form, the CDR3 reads TGTGCCAGCAGTTTAATGGGGAACGAGCAGTACTTC. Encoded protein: CASSLMGNEQYF.

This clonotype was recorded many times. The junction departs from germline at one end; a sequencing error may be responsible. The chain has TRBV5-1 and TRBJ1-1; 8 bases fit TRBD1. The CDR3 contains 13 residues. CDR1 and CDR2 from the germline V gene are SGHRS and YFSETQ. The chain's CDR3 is CASSLTGDTEAFF. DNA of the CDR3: TGTGCCAGCAGCTTGACAGGGGACACTGAAGCTTTCTTT.

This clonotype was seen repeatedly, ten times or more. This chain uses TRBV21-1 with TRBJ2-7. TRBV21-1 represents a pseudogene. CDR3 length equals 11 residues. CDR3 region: CASSHPYEQYF. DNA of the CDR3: TGTGCCAGCAGCCACCCCTACGAGCAGTACTTC.

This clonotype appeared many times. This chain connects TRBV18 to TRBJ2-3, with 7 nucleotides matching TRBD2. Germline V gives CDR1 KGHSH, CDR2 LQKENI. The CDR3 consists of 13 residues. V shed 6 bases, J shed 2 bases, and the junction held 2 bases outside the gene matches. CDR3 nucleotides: TGTGCCAGCTCGCGGGAGTCCACAGATACGCAGTATTTT. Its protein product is CASSRESTDTQYF.

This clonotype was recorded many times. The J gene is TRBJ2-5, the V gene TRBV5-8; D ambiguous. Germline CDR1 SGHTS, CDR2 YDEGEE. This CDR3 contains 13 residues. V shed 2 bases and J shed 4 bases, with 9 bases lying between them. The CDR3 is CASSFGERETQYF. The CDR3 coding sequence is TGTGCCAGCAGCTTTGGGGAACGAGAGACCCAGTACTTC. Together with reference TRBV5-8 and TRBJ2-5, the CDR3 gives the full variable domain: EAGVTQSPTHLIKTRGQQATLRCSPISGHTSVYWYQQALGLGLQFLLWYDEGEERNRGNFPPRFSGRQFPNYSSELNVNALELEDSALYLCASSFGERETQYFGPGTRLLVL.

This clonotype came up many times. The chain's CDR3 is CASKVLRLDTDTQYF. The CDR3 nucleotides are TGTGCCAGCAAGGTGTTGCGGCTCGACACAGATACGCAGTATTTT. The rearrangement joins TRBV2 to TRBJ2-3; D not certain. This CDR3 spans 15 amino acids. Trimming cost V 7 bases and J 2 bases, with 16 bases left between them. Germline values: CDR1 SNHLY, CDR2 FYNNEI.

CDR3 residues: CATSGGSETQYF. DNA for the CDR3: TGTGCCACCAGCGGGGGTTCGGAGACCCAGTACTTC. The chain is built from TRBV24-1 and TRBJ2-5; D might be TRBD2 (6 bases). V was cut by 7 bases and J by 5 bases, with 10 bases left in between. The CDR3 runs to 12 residues. The germline CDR1 and CDR2 sequences are KGHDR and SFDVKD.

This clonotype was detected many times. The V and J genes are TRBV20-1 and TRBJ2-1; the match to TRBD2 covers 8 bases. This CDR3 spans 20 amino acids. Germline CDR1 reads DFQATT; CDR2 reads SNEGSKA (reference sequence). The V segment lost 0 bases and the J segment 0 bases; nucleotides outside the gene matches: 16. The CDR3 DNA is TGCAGTGCTAGAGATCCTACCGGCGGGGGGCCGAGGAGCTCCTACAATGAGCAGTTCTTC. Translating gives CSARDPTGGGPRSSYNEQFF.

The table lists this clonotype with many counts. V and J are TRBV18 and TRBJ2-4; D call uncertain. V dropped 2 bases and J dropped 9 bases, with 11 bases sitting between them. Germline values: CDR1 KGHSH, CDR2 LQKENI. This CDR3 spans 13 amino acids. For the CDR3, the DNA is TGTGCCAGCTCACCAACGGAAGGGCCCATTCAGTACTTC. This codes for CASSPTEGPIQYF.

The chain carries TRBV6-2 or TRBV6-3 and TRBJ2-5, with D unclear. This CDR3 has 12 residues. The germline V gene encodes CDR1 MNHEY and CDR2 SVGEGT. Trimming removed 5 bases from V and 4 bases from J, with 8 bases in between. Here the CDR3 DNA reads TGTGCCAGCAGTAATAGCAGAGAGACCCAGTACTTC. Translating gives CASSNSRETQYF.

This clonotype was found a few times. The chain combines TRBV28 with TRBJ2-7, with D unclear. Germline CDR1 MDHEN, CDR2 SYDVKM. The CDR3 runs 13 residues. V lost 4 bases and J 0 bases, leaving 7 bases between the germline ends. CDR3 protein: CASSSGTSYEQYV. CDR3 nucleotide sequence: TGTGCCAGCAGTTCCGGCACCTCCTACGAGCAGTACGTC.

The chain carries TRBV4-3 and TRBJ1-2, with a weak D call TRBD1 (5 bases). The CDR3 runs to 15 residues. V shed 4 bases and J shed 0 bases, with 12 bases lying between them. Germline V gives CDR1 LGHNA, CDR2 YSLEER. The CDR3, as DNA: TGCGCCAGCAGCCGGGGGGATGGAGCTAACTATGGCTACACCTTC. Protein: CASSRGDGANYGYTF.

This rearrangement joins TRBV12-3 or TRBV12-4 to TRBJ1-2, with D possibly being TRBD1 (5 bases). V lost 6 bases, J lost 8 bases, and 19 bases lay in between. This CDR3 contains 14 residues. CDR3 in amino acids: CASSPRRGVGGYTF. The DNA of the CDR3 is TGTGCCAGCAGCCCGCGGCGGGGGGTAGGAGGCTACACCTTC.

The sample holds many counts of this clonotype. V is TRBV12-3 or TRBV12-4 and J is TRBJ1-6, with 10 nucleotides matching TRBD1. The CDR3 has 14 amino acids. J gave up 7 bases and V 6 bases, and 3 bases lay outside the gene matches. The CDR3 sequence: CASRPTGGNSPLHF. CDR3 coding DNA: TGTGCCAGCAGGCCGACAGGGGGCAATTCACCCCTCCACTTT.

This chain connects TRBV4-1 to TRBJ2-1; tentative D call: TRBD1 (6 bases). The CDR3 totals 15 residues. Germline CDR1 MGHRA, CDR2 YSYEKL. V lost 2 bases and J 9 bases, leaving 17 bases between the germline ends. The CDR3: CASSQSQGPGFEQFF. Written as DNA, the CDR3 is TGCGCCAGCAGCCAATCCCAGGGGCCCGGGTTTGAGCAGTTCTTC.

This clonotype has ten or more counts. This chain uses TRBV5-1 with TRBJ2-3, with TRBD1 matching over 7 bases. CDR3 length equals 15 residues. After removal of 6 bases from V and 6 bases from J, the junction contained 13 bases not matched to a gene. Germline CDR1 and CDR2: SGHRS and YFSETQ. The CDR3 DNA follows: TGCGCCAGCACAGAAAGACAGGGCTTTGGGGATACGCAGTATTTT. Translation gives CASTERQGFGDTQYF.

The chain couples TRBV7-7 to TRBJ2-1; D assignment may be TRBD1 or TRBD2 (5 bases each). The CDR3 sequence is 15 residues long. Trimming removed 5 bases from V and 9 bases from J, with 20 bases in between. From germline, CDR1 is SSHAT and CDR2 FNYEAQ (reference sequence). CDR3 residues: CASSPRSLPGSEQFF. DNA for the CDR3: TGTGCCAGCAGCCCCAGGAGCCTTCCAGGGAGTGAGCAGTTCTTC.

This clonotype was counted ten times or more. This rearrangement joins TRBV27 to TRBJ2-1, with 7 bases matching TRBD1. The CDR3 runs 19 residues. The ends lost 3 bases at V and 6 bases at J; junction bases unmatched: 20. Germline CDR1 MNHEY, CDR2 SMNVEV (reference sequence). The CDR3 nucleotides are TGTGCCAGCAGTTTCTTAAGGGGGCTGCAAGCAGATGGCCGCAATGAGCAGTTCTTC. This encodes CASSFLRGLQADGRNEQFF.

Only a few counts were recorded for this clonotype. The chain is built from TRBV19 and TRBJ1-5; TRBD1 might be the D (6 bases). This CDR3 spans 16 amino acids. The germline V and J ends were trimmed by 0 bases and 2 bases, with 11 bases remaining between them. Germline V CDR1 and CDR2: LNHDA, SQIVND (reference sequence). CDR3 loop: CASSIERGIRNQPQHF. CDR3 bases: TGTGCCAGTAGTATAGAAAGGGGGATTCGCAATCAGCCCCAGCATTTT.

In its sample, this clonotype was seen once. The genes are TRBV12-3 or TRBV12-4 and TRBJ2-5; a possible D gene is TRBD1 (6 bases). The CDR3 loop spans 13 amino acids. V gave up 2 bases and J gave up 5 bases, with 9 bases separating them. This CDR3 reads CASSLHRDETQYF. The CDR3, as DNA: TGTGCCAGCAGTTTACACAGGGATGAGACCCAGTACTTC.

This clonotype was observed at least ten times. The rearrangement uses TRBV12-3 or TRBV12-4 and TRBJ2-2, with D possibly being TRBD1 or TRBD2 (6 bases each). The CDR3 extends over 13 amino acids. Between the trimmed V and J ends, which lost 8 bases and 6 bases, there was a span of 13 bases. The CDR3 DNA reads TGTGCCAGCTGTGCAGGGGAGGCCGGGGAGCTGTTTTTT. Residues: CASCAGEAGELFF.

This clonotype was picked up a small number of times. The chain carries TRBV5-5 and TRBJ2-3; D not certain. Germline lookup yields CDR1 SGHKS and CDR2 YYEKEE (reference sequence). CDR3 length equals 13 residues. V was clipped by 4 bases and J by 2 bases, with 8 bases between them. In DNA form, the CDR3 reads TGTGCCAGCAGCGCGGAGTACACAGATACGCAGTATTTT. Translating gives CASSAEYTDTQYF.

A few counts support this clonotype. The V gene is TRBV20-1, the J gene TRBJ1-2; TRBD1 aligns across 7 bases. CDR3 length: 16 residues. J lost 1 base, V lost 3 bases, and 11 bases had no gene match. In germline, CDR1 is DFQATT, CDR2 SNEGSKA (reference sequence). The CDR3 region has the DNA TGCAGTGCTAGTCCCGGGACAGTTAGGATTAACTATGGCTACACCTTC. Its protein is CSASPGTVRINYGYTF.

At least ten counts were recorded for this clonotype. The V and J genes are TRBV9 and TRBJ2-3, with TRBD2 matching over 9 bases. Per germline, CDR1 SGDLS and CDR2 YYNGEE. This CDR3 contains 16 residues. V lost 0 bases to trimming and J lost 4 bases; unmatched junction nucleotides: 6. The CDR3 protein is CASSVARASGADTQYF. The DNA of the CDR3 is TGTGCCAGCAGCGTAGCTAGGGCTAGCGGGGCAGATACGCAGTATTTT.